This TCR beta chain is from a study of CD8 T cells in ankylosing spondylitis. Points on this clonotype: The antigen remains unidentified.

The CDR3 covers 14 residues. From germline, CDR1 is SGHRS and CDR2 YFSETQ. V was trimmed by 1 base and J by 8 bases, leaving 12 bases between them. MiXCR, applied by TCRdb to the 5' RACE reads, yields one record per CDR3 protein. The table records under 550,000 distinct CDR3 sequences, 25% to 30% of them present only once. Notes on the study in general: Earlier studies detected some motif variants in reactive arthritis synovial fluid and blood. Disease-associated clones were reportedly significantly overrepresented in matched ankylosing spondylitis synovial fluid. Clones linked with disease were CD8+ and fairly uncommon in the peripheral blood. Ankylosing spondylitis blood appeared to be characterized by a TCR beta motif of 7 to 9 highly homologous variants.

The genes are TRBV5-1 and TRBJ1-4; no firm D call. Sequenced input: blood, either unsorted or a sorted T cell fraction (not recorded which). The clonotype originates from a male donor with ankylosing spondylitis. CDR3 sequence (DNA): TGCGCCAGCAGCTTGTCCCGGACCCGAGAAAAACTGTTTTTT. It specifies CASSLSRTREKLFF. Full variable domain (outside the CDR3, taken from reference TRBV5-1 and TRBJ1-4): KAGVTQTPRYLIKTRGQQVTLSCSPISGHRSVSWYQQTPGQGLQFLFEYFSETQRNKGNFPGRFSGRQFSNSRSEMNVSTLELGDSALYLCASSLSRTREKLFFGSGTQLSVL.